This T cell receptor (beta chain) was sequenced for a study of cytomegalovirus exposure and HLA in healthy donors listed by TCRdb under 2017. As for the study more broadly: In an earlier analysis of under 750 of the donors, less than 350 Gb of sequence data and some 100 million unique TCR beta sequences from 180 million or so T cells were reported. Donor age, sex, ethnicity and CMV serostatus were compiled together with the repertoire data. To decide whether each TCR beta V gene segment behaved as functional or pseudogenic, an earlier analysis of some 600 of the donors relied on high-throughput TCR beta sequencing. Genome-wide SNP genotypes for about 55% of the 666 donors were used in a later genetic analysis, which treated that subset as a discovery cohort. The number of typed donors differed by locus: 629-630 for A, B, C, DRB1 and DQB1; 522 for DQA1; approximately 600 for DPA1; and about 450 for DPB1. About 330 gigabases of sequencing data and around 80 million unique TCR sequences made up an early release that covered nearly 650 HLA-typed donors. Every discovery cohort repertoire had been produced on one sequencing platform. In addition to the first cohort of 650 to 800 subjects, a separate validation cohort of 120 different subjects was used. Using immunosequencing, the study profiled T cell repertoires from about 610 subjects and related those repertoires to cytomegalovirus serostatus. The study aimed to test whether cataloging public T cell receptors could reveal signatures of past pathogen exposure. HLA typing covered class I and class II loci at four-digit resolution. Among almost 400 genotyped donors of the cohort, an average of around 240,000 unique TCR beta nucleotide sequences were sequenced per donor, around 20% of them non-productive. The study combined high-throughput TCR immunosequencing, statistical association of individual TCRs with disease status, and machine learning to predict cytomegalovirus infection status. Four to six DR-DQ haplotypes were handled as single units for association and clustering, since linkage in the cohort was strong. Of the roughly 410 genotyped donors, approximately 80% were placed in the genetic ancestry cluster associated with self-reported Caucasian donors. To study patterns of TCR occurrence, a later analysis re-analyzed previously published TCR beta repertoires from 500 to 850 donors and added high-resolution HLA genotyping. Rather than using new phenotypic data, the later analysis identified candidate immune exposures from TCR beta sequences and from how often those sequences occurred across donors. Points the paper makes about the study in general: The sequencing pipeline was judged likely to have produced a cluster of highly shared sequence variants as a technical artifact. According to a later analysis, parvovirus B19, influenza, CMV and Epstein-Barr virus appeared linked to several top co-occurrence clusters. A few of the identified cytomegalovirus-associated TCR beta chains were confirmed in vitro to be specific for cytomegalovirus antigens. Most TCR sequences were observed very rarely across donors, whereas some public TCRs were present in many individuals. In the study, about 150 TCR beta chains were listed as associated with cytomegalovirus. Presence/absence analyses assumed roughly uniform sequencing depth across donors, an assumption that may not hold. In an earlier analysis of approximately 590 of the donors, most TCR beta V segments appeared in productive rearrangements about 87% or about 30% of the time, broadly matching IMGT annotations. Because counts were too low, seventeen rarely observed V segments, including chromosome 9 orphons, were left out of the earlier analysis of 587 of the donors. A later genetic analysis associated a missense DCLRE1C variant with V-gene and J-gene trimming of TCR beta chains, and an independent cohort replicated the association. A later genetic analysis reported fewer N-insertions in productive TCRs among donors in an Asian-associated ancestry cluster than the roughly 700-donor mean. According to a later analysis, most CMV-associated TCR beta chains appeared to be HLA-restricted, and the HLA associations seemed to be driven largely by CMV exposure. The classifier was reported to diagnose cytomegalovirus status with high specificity and sensitivity in both the original and validation cohorts. Because the 87-base-pair reads could not distinguish some IMGT-functional V segments, including TRBV6-2 and TRBV6-3, those segments were excluded. Specific HLA alleles were associated with 15,000 to 20,000 TCR beta sequences at a false discovery rate of 0.05 in a later analysis. Correlated functional status among segregating V segments might reflect linkage disequilibrium, but an unknown experimental factor could not be ruled out. The cohort was sequenced for TCR beta chains only, and without alpha or paired-chain data the features that could be detected were limited. Strong co-occurrence of HLA alleles, especially DR and DQ, made assigning TCR associations to individual alleles difficult. A further reported finding was that TCR beta sequences accurately predicted the HLA-A and HLA-B alleles for most subjects in the first cohort. In a later analysis, HLA-associated TCR beta chains showed more clonal expansion and lower generation probabilities than non-associated chains that were equally common. Immune exposure information for the cohort was limited to CMV serostatus. According to a later analysis, TCR association rates differed among HLA loci, with DRB1 alleles showing the most associated TCRs and HLA-C alleles showing the fewest. HLA typing was unavailable for some donors at each locus, so association tests used only the typed subset. According to the authors, the approach could potentially be generalized to other disease states and immunological phenotypes.

V is trimmed back by 2 bases and J by 3 bases, and the junction contains 4 bases that no gene match accounts for. CDR1 and CDR2 are drawn from the germline V gene (reference sequence): SGHAT, FQDESV. From its cysteine to its phenylalanine, the CDR3 spans 15 amino acids. Just CDR3 DNA is preserved here, 45 bases in frame from base 1. About this clone itself: Its antigen is still unknown. Base-call qualities are not available, and no considerably larger clone is one nucleotide away.

The cohort comprised 710 or so healthy bone marrow donors. At the time of sampling, every cohort member was nominally healthy, though immune exposures that went unrecorded were likely present. The donor was CMV seropositive and was included in the group of 270 or so seropositive cohort members. A peripheral blood sample was collected from each donor, and TCR beta sequencing was performed on peripheral blood mononuclear cells. The Qiagen DNeasy Blood Extraction Kit was used to extract genomic DNA from the blood cell samples. Receptor libraries were prepared by the immunoSEQ multiplex PCR assay. For the multiplex PCR, a mixture combining 60 forward primers for TCR Vbeta segments and 13 reverse primers for TCR Jbeta segments was used. The CDR3 region of rearranged TCR beta genes was amplified from genomic DNA by a multiplex PCR assay. The amplified TCR beta libraries were sequenced on the Illumina HiSeq System as 87-base-pair reads. The study's own analysis went as follows. A later analysis tallied 70 million to 100 million unique TCR beta chains across the 700 or so repertoires, and about 10 million of those chains were shared by two or more donors. Raw reads were error-corrected and collapsed into unique sequences with a nearest-neighbor algorithm that merged closely related sequences to remove PCR and sequencing errors. V, D and J gene segments were assigned by aligning CDR3 sequences to IMGT reference sequences. For a sequence to be retained, a match of at least six nucleotides was required to both a V gene segment and a J gene segment. Rearrangements were classified as productive when the CDR3 lacked stop codons and remained in frame with V and J, and all other rearrangements were classified as non-productive. CDR3 was defined according to IMGT convention as the region running from the second conserved V-encoded cysteine to the conserved J-encoded phenylalanine. In an earlier analysis of approximately 590 of the donors, sequences lacking an unambiguous match to a single V gene segment were excluded. In an earlier analysis of roughly 500 of the donors, V segments were called functional above 56.7% productive rearrangements and were called segregating when the between-donor standard deviation exceeded 5%. To diagnose cytomegalovirus status from the catalog of TCR beta chain sequences, a statistical classification framework was built. V and J gene assignment, in a later analysis, came from comparing TCR nucleotide sequences with IMGT/GENE-DB human TR gene sequences. The TCRdist pipeline was used in a later analysis to assign CDR3 sequences and most-parsimonious VDJ recombination scenarios. In a later analysis, each TCR beta chain was defined by its CDR3 amino acid sequence together with its V-gene family, and reads lacking a unique V-gene family were excluded. To address suspected cross-contamination and a sequencing artifact, a later analysis removed over 500 highly shared, low-generation-probability nucleotide sequences. For each public chain, a later analysis derived a clonal expansion index from normalized ranks of inferred template counts within each repertoire. In a later analysis, generation probabilities were computed using a VDJ recombination model fitted to out-of-frame rearrangements, and the results were checked against IGoR. In a later analysis, TCR-TCR, TCR-HLA and TCR-CMV co-occurrence was scored with hypergeometric tests, and a repertoire-size bias correction was applied to TCR pairs. False discovery rates were estimated in a later analysis by permuting HLA or CMV assignments 20 times. In a later analysis, co-occurring TCRs were grouped using DBSCAN, with TCRdist sequence similarity added in when clustering inside HLA-allele-positive subsets. Repertoires with fewer than 30,000 or more than 120,000 public chains, plus five repertoires with anomalous nucleotide sharing, were excluded from co-occurrence clustering. Here the immuneACCESS table is served through TCRdb, limited to in-frame sequences with V and J called. Missing clones are a known gap in these copies; in checked studies unresolved V genes cover under half, and the rest lacks a known reason. The DNA was the basis for D and trimming; V, J and clone size are from that table. This sample holds around 62,000 clones; under 80% were observed only once. The leading ten clones occupy more than 4.5% of the sample.

The receptor was derived from a male donor in good health and CMV-seropositive. Recombination joined TRBV11-1 with TRBJ1-5; 7 bases in the junction line up with TRBD1. The material sequenced was PBMCs. The CDR3 region reads CASSLTGDSNQPQHF. The DNA sequence is given as TGTGCCAGCAGCTTAACAGGGGACTCCAATCAGCCCCAGCATTTT.